The source of this T cell receptor (beta chain) is a study of cytomegalovirus exposure and HLA in healthy donors. Findings of the study overall: Per a later analysis, 18,000 or so TCR beta sequences showed association with HLA alleles at 0.05 false discovery rate. Later work found most CMV-associated TCR beta chains apparently HLA-restricted.

Healthy donors of bone marrow made up the group. PCR amplification relied on 60 Vbeta primers (plus 13 Jbeta primers). Only in-frame clones appear in the TCRdb table, and some are missing; sequencing was by immunoSEQ multiplex PCR. This repertoire shows some 74,000 clones, roughly 75% found once; its top ten account for under 1.2%. This clone has more than one count but fewer than ten. Antigen unknown. The CDR3 runs 15 residues. The V end lost 6 bases, the J end lost 7 bases, and 16 bases lay between the germline ends. Germline V gene data show CDR1 as MDHEN and CDR2 as SYDVKM. The sequencing sample was made of PBMCs. The V gene is TRBV28, the J gene TRBJ1-6; no firm D call. This receptor was obtained from a male donor in good health and CMV-seronegative. CDR3 sequence: CASSPTRYSNSPLHF. CDR3 sequence (DNA): TGTGCCAGCAGCCCGACCCGATACAGCAATTCACCCCTCCACTTT.